This T cell receptor beta chain stems from a study of shared clonotypes between healthy human individuals. Per the authors' pipeline: For the immunoSEQ data, sequences were junction-only without quality scores, so filtering differed. Using immunoSEQ multiplex PCR, the repertoire was profiled, and TCRdb retains in-frame clones only, with some absent. The DNA was the basis for D and trimming; V, J and clone size are from that table. In the table there are some 1,900,000 clones, about 95% of which are singletons. It was CD45RO-negative cells, positively selected for CCR7, that made up naive CD8 cells, with terminally differentiated effector memory CD45RA+ cells excluded. Germline assignment: CDR1 MDHEN and CDR2 SYDVKM. The CDR3 spans 15 residues. V lost 5 bases, J lost 2 bases, and 9 bases stayed unmatched.

This clonotype was sampled from a man younger than 35 in good health. The sequenced sample was naive CD8+ T cells sorted from blood. The chain employs TRBV28 and TRBJ2-7; 7 bases fit TRBD1. For the CDR3, the DNA is TGTGCCAGCAGTCCCTCGACAGGGTGGGCCTACGAGCAGTACTTC. It is translated as CASSPSTGWAYEQYF.